This TCR beta chain was documented in a study of Ad26.COV2.S vaccination and SARS-CoV-2 variants. Whole-study context: Intramuscular Ad26.COV2.S doses were given once or twice, 56 days apart. Study-wide results and caveats: Possible underestimation of total T cell responses by the TCR breadth and depth analyses was noted. Recipients of vaccine and of placebo showed similar breadth of their non-spike TCR repertoires. CD8+ and CD4+ T cells specific for spike reportedly responded with substantial breadth after vaccination.

Treatment meaning: 15 to 20 received Ad26.COV2.S at low or high dose, single or two shots; 5 received placebo; per-sample allocation not given. The samples were gathered on day 63 after the first injection of vaccine or placebo. About this clone: Its matching antigen is unknown.

Clones were sequenced by immunoSEQ multiplex PCR, and TCRdb holds only the in-frame ones, with some missing. The repertoire consists of about half a million clones, with approximately 90% occurring once and the leading ten covering 1.7%. V was trimmed by 3 bases and J by 5 bases, leaving 10 bases between them. The CDR3 runs to 13 residues. Germline loops: CDR1 KGHSH, CDR2 LQKENI. The sample consisted of peripheral blood, taken in a trial of Ad26.COV2.S vaccine versus placebo. The chain links TRBV18 to TRBJ1-2, with TRBD1 as a possible D gene (5 bases). The source of this sequence is a person between 18 and 65 years old who received the Ad26.COV2.S COVID-19 vaccine or a placebo. CDR3 bases: TGTGCCAGCTCACCGGGGGATCGGTATGGCTACACCTTC. Translated: CASSPGDRYGYTF.